A single T cell receptor beta chain is shown here with its context. TCRdb redid the calling of the 5' RACE reads with MiXCR, one entry per CDR3 protein. In the table there are roughly 340,000 distinct CDR3 sequences, 20% of which are singletons. This entry is derived from a study of T-cell memory formation after mild COVID-19. For the study at large: Most TCR clusters belonged to a single donor.

This CDR3 comprises 15 residues. The V segment lost 1 base and the J segment 6 bases; nucleotides outside the gene matches: 5. Germline CDR1 reads MNHEY; CDR2 reads SMNVEV (reference sequence). J is TRBJ1-5 and V is TRBV27; TRBD1 aligns across 8 bases. The clonotype was recovered from a man aged 18 to 30 who had mild COVID-19 (a few samples of this study predate the infection). Cell type and time point are not known. Sample: PBMCs or a T cell subset sorted from them (not recorded which). CDR3 sequence (DNA): TGTGCCAGCAGTTTATTGTCAGGGGGCGGTCAGCCCCAGCATTTT. The encoded protein is CASSLLSGGGQPQHF.